The 17 T cell receptor beta chains below come from one sample, sequenced in a study of blood T cell repertoires in COVID-19. The data were produced by immunoSEQ multiplex PCR, yet TCRdb's version contains in-frame clones alone and is incomplete. The sample lists 250,000 or so clones, roughly 87% occurring once. The specimen sequenced was PBMCs or T cells enriched from blood (not recorded which). The source of these receptors is a woman aged 25-40 years with acute COVID-19.

J is TRBJ1-6 and V is TRBV7-2, with D uncertain. V lost 5 bases, J lost 7 bases, and 9 bases lay in between. From germline, CDR1 is SGHTA and CDR2 FQGNSA. The CDR3 is 13 amino acids. The DNA of the CDR3 is TGTGCCAGCAGCATCCTATCCAATTCACCCCTCCACTTT. Translating it yields CASSILSNSPLHF. The full variable domain, completed using reference TRBV7-2 and TRBJ1-6, is GAGVSQSPSNKVTEKGKDVELRCDPISGHTALYWYRQSLGQGLEFLIYFQGNSAPDKSGLPSDRFSAERTGGSVSTLTIQRTQQEDSAVYLCASSILSNSPLHFGNGTRLTVT.

CDR3 bases: TGTGCCAGCACCTATAGCAATCAGCCCCAGCATTTT. Residues: CASTYSNQPQHF. The chain is built from TRBV2 and TRBJ1-5, with unresolved D. CDR1 and CDR2 (germline): SNHLY, FYNNEI. The V end was cut by 7 bases, the J end by 0 bases, with 4 bases between. This CDR3 is 12 amino acids long.

The chain joins TRBV27 to TRBJ2-1; 7 bases map to TRBD2. The trim removed 0 bases at V and 4 bases at J, leaving 3 bases unmatched. CDR1 and CDR2 from the germline V gene are MNHEY and SMNVEV (reference sequence). The CDR3 consists of 15 residues. The CDR3 sequence: CASSLSAGVYNEQFF. CDR3 sequence (DNA): TGTGCCAGCAGTTTATCCGCGGGAGTTTACAATGAGCAGTTCTTC.

CDR3: CASSLLVQLHEQFF. DNA of the CDR3: TGTGCCAGCAGCTTGTTAGTTCAACTCCATGAGCAGTTCTTC. The chain carries TRBV5-6 and TRBJ2-1; D call uncertain. CDR1 SGHDT and CDR2 YYEEEE come from the germline V gene. V was pared by 1 base and J by 8 bases, with 13 bases between. The CDR3 is 14 residues long.

This rearrangement joins TRBV7-9 to TRBJ2-3, with TRBD1 matching over 8 bases. Germline V gene data show CDR1 as SEHNR and CDR2 as FQNEAQ (reference sequence). J lost 4 bases, V lost 2 bases, and 5 bases had no gene match. The CDR3 runs to 15 residues. For the CDR3, the DNA is TGTGCCAGCAGCTTACAGGGGGCTTCTGCAGATACGCAGTATTTT. Translating gives CASSLQGASADTQYF.

CDR3: CASSLGAGGLGEQFF. Here the CDR3 DNA reads TGCGCCAGCAGCTTGGGAGCGGGGGGGCTTGGTGAGCAGTTCTTC. The V call is TRBV5-1, the J call TRBJ2-1; 10 bases fit TRBD2. Germline V CDR1 and CDR2: SGHRS, YFSETQ. V lost 0 bases, J lost 9 bases, and 6 bases stayed unmatched. The CDR3 length is 15 residues.

The chain employs TRBV3-1 (or the pseudogene TRBV3-2) and TRBJ1-5, with unresolved D. This CDR3 is 14 amino acids long. Trimming pared 3 bases from V and 2 bases from J, leaving 8 bases between. Germline values: CDR1 LGHDT, CDR2 YNNKEL (reference sequence). The CDR3 DNA sequence: TGTGCCAGCAGCCATTTCGGGGGCAATCAGCCCCAGCATTTT. Translation: CASSHFGGNQPQHF.

This clone was observed many times. The rearrangement joins TRBV15 to TRBJ1-2; D possibly corresponds to TRBD1 (5 bases). The ends were cut back, 0 bases at V and 7 bases at J, with 9 bases in the middle. The CDR3 is 13 amino acids. CDR1 and CDR2 (germline): LNHNV, YYDKDF (reference sequence). The CDR3 is CATSRERGGGYTF. The CDR3 region has the DNA TGTGCCACCAGCAGAGAAAGGGGCGGTGGCTACACCTTC.

The V call is TRBV5-1, the J call TRBJ1-3; TRBD1 matches 10 bases. Trimming removed 4 bases from V and 7 bases from J; junction bases left unmatched: 5. The CDR3 is 14 residues long. CDR1 and CDR2 from the germline V gene are SGHRS and YFSETQ. The CDR3 protein is CASSPETGGNTIYF. CDR3 bases: TGCGCCAGCAGCCCCGAGACAGGGGGCAACACCATATATTTT.

The table lists this clone with many counts. The V and J genes are TRBV19 and TRBJ2-5, with D unresolved. The CDR3 sequence is 14 residues long. The V gene lost 1 base and the J gene lost 5 bases, with 11 bases spanning the gap. Germline loops: CDR1 LNHDA, CDR2 SQIVND (reference sequence). This chain's CDR3 is CASSIGDSRETQYF. The CDR3 DNA reads TGTGCCAGTAGTATAGGAGACTCCCGGGAGACCCAGTACTTC.

The V gene is TRBV5-6, the J gene TRBJ1-3; the D gene is possibly TRBD1 (6 bases). The CDR3 contains 14 residues. CDR1 and CDR2 from the germline V gene are SGHDT and YYEEEE. Trimming pared 2 bases from V and 4 bases from J, leaving 10 bases between. This CDR3 is CASSLGTLGNTIYF. Here the CDR3 DNA reads TGTGCCAGCAGCTTAGGGACACTCGGAAACACCATATATTTT.

The chain couples TRBV27 to TRBJ1-2; D not certain. Germline lookup yields CDR1 MNHEY and CDR2 SMNVEV (reference sequence). This CDR3 region has 12 residues. V was shortened by 4 bases and J by 5 bases, with 8 bases between the two germline ends. This chain's CDR3 is CASSSGKYGYTF. The CDR3 DNA sequence: TGTGCCAGCAGTTCGGGGAAATATGGCTACACCTTC.

The chain carries TRBV19 and TRBJ1-5; maybe TRBD1 (5 bases). The V gene lost 4 bases and the J gene lost 0 bases, with 13 bases spanning the gap. Germline lookup yields CDR1 LNHDA and CDR2 SQIVND (reference sequence). The CDR3 covers 16 residues. The CDR3 DNA is TGTGCCAGTAGTACGGGGGTTTTTTATAGCAATCAGCCCCAGCATTTT. Its protein is CASSTGVFYSNQPQHF.

DNA for the CDR3: TGCGCCAGCAGCTTGCTCGCTATAGGGATGGAGGACACAGATACGCAGTATTTT. Translating it yields CASSLLAIGMEDTDTQYF. The genes are TRBV5-1 and TRBJ2-3; TRBD2 might be the D (5 bases). Germline assignment: CDR1 SGHRS and CDR2 YFSETQ. This CDR3 contains 18 residues. Deletions cut 1 base from V and 2 bases from J, with 20 bases between. The entire variable domain, with the rest obtained from reference TRBV5-1 and TRBJ2-3, is as follows: KAGVTQTPRYLIKTRGQQVTLSCSPISGHRSVSWYQQTPGQGLQFLFEYFSETQRNKGNFPGRFSGRQFSNSRSEMNVSTLELGDSALYLCASSLLAIGMEDTDTQYFGPGTRLTVL.

J is TRBJ2-1 and V is TRBV5-1; 9 bases are a match to TRBD2. Trimming took 0 bases from V and 5 from J; bases not matched to a gene: 3. Germline V gene lookup returns CDR1 SGHRS and CDR2 YFSETQ. This CDR3 contains 15 residues. The CDR3 loop is CASSLGLAVNNEQFF. In nucleotides, the CDR3 is TGCGCCAGCAGCTTGGGACTAGCGGTAAACAATGAGCAGTTCTTC.

The chain carries TRBV9 and TRBJ1-1; 11 nucleotides match TRBD1. This CDR3 contains 15 residues. Trimming removed 3 bases from V and 5 bases from J; junction bases left unmatched: 6. Looked up from germline, CDR1 is SGDLS and CDR2 is YYNGEE. In DNA form, the CDR3 reads TGTGCCAGCAGCGGACAGGGACAGGGGGAAACTGAAGCTTTCTTT. This sequence encodes CASSGQGQGETEAFF.

The chain uses TRBV5-4 and TRBJ2-7, with D unresolved. The germline gives CDR1 SGHNT, CDR2 YYREEE (reference sequence). V was shortened by 4 bases and J by 4 bases, with 15 bases between the two germline ends. The CDR3 spans 14 residues. The DNA of the CDR3 is TGTGCCAGCAGCCCGGGTAATTCCCCTTACGAGCAGTACTTC. This gives the protein CASSPGNSPYEQYF.